This T cell receptor (beta chain) was identified in a study of blood T cell repertoires in COVID-19. Study summary: COVID-19 samples collected from the United States, Italy and Spain covered acute and convalescent phases. PBMCs, B-cell-depleted T cells, or T cells provided the cDNA or gDNA that made up the material.

Data came from immunoSEQ multiplex PCR; TCRdb stores just in-frame clones and leaves some out. The data show under 50,000 clones, 88% seen once. CDR1 is MNHEY and CDR2 is SVGEGT in the germline V gene. The CDR3 length is 15 residues. Trimming cost V 5 bases and J 2 bases; bases outside gene matches: 8. This clone was recorded only once. The rearrangement uses TRBV6-2 or TRBV6-3 and TRBJ2-7; 8 positions match TRBD1. This clonotype was obtained from a man in his sixties or seventies with active COVID-19. Sequencing was performed on peripheral blood. CDR3 in DNA: TGTGCCAGCAGTCCCGGGACAGGTCTTCCCTACGAGCAGTACTTC. Amino acid sequence: CASSPGTGLPYEQYF.